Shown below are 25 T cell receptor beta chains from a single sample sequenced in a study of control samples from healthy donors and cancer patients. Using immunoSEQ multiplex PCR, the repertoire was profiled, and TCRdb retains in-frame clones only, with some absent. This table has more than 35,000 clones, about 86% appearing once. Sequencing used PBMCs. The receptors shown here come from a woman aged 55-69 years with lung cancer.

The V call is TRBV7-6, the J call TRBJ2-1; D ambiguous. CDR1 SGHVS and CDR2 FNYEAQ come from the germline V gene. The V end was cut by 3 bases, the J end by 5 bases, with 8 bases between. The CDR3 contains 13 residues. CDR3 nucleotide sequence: TGTGCCAGCAGCTTTGCCACCGACAATGAGCAGTTCTTC. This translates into CASSFATDNEQFF.

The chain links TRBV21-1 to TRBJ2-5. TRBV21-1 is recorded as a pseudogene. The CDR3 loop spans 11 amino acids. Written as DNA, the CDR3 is TGTGCCAGCAGCAAAGAAGAGACCCAGTACTTC. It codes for CASSKEETQYF.

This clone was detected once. CDR3 protein: CATERDNLSYEQYF. The DNA for the CDR3 is TGTGCCACCGAAAGGGATAACCTCTCCTACGAGCAGTACTTC. The chain recombines TRBV6-5 with TRBJ2-7; D unresolved. CDR3 length: 14 amino acids. CDR1 MNHEY and CDR2 SVGAGI come from the germline V gene. The V end lost 10 bases, the J end lost 0 bases, and 16 bases lay between the germline ends.

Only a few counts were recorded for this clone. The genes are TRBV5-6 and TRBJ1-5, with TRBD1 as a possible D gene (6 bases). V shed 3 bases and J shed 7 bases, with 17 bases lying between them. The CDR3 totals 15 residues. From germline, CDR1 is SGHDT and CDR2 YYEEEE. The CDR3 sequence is CASSSIDRNEQPQHF. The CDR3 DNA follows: TGTGCCAGCAGCTCGATTGACAGGAATGAACAGCCCCAGCATTTT.

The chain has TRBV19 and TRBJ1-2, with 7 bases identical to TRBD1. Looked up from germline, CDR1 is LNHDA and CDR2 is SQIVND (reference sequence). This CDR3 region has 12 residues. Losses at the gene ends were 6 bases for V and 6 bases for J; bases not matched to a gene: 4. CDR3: CASRDRLDGYTF. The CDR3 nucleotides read TGTGCCAGTAGGGACAGGCTGGATGGCTACACCTTC.

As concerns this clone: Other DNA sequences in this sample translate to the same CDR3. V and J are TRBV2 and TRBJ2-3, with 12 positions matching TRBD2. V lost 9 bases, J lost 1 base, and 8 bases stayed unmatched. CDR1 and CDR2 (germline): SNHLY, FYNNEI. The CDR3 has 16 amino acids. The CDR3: CASRRLAGEGTDTQYF. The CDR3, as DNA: TGTGCCAGTAGGAGACTAGCGGGAGAAGGCACAGATACGCAGTATTTT.

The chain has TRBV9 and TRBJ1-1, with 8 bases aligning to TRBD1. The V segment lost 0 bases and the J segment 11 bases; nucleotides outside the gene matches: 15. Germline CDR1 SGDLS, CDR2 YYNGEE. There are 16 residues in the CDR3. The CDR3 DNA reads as TGTGCCAGCAGCGTAGATATAGGCGGCACAGGGGGATCTGCTTTCTTT. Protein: CASSVDIGGTGGSAFF.

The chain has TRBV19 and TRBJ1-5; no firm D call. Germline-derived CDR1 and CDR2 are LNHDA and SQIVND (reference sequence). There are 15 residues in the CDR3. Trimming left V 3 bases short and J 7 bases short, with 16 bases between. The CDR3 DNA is TGTGCCAGTAGTATGGGTGTAGAATCCTTCCAGCCCCAGCATTTT. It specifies CASSMGVESFQPQHF.

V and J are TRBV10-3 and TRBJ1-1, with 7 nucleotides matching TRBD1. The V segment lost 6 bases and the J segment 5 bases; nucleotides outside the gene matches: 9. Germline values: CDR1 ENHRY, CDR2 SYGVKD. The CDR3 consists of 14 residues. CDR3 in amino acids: CAIRDGAGGTEAFF. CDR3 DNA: TGTGCCATCAGGGATGGGGCAGGGGGGACTGAAGCTTTCTTT.

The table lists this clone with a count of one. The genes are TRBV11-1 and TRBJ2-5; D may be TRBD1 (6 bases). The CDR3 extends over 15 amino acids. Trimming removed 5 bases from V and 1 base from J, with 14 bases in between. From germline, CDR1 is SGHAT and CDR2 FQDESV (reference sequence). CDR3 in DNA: TGTGCCAGCAGCGTTCGGGGACAATCCCAAGAGACCCAGTACTTC. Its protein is CASSVRGQSQETQYF.

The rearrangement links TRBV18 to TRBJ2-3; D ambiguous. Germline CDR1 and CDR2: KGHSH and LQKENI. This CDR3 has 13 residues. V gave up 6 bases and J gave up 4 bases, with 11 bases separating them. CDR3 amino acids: CASSTMGPDTQYF. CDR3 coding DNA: TGTGCCAGCTCCACCATGGGCCCAGATACGCAGTATTTT.

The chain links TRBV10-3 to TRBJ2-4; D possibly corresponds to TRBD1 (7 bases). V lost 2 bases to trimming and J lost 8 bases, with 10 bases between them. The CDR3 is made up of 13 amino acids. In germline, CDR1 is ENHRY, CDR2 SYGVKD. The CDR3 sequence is CAISEIRGDIQYF. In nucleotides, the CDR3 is TGTGCCATCAGTGAGATCAGGGGGGACATTCAGTACTTC.

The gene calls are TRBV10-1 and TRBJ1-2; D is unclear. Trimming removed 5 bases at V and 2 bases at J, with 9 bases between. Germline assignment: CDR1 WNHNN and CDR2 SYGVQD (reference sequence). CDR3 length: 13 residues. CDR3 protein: CASSPDGNYGYTF. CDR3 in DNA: TGCGCCAGCAGTCCAGACGGAAACTATGGCTACACCTTC.

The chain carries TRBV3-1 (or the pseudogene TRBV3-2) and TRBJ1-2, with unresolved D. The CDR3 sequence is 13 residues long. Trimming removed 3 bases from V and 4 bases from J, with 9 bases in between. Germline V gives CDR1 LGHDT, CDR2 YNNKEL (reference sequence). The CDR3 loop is CASSQAPRYGYTF. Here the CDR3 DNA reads TGTGCCAGCAGCCAGGCCCCGCGCTATGGCTACACCTTC.

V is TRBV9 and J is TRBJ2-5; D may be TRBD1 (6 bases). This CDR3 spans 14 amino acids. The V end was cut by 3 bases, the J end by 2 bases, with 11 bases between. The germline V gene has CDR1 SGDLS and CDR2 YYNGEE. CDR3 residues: CASSGPTGQETQYF. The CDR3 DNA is TGTGCCAGCAGCGGACCTACAGGGCAAGAGACCCAGTACTTC.

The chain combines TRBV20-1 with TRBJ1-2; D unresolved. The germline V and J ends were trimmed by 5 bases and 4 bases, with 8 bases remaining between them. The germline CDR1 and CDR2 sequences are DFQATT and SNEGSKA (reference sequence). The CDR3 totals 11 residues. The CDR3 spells CSASGSYGYTF. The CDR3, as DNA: TGCAGTGCTTCCGGGAGCTATGGCTACACCTTC.

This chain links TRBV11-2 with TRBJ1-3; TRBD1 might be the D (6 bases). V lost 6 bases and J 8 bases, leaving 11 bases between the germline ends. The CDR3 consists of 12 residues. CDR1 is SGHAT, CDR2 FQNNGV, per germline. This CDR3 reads CASREGGHTIYF. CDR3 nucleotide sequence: TGTGCCAGCAGGGAAGGGGGTCACACCATATATTTT. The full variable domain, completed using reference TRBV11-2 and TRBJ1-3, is EAGVAQSPRYKIIEKRQSVAFWCNPISGHATLYWYQQILGQGPKLLIQFQNNGVVDDSQLPKDRFSAERLKGVDSTLKIQPAKLEDSAVYLCASREGGHTIYFGEGSWLTVV.

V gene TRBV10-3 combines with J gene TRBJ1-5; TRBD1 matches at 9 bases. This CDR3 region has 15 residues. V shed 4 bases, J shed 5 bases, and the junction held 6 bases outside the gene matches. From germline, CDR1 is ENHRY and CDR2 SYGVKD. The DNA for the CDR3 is TGTGCCATCAGTGCAACAGGGGGCGCGGATCAGCCCCAGCATTTT. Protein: CAISATGGADQPQHF.

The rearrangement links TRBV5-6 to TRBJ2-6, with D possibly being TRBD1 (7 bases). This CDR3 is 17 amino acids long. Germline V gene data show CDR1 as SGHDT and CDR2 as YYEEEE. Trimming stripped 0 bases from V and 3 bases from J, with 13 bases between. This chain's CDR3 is CASSLEAGGLGANVLTF. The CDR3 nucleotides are TGTGCCAGCAGCTTGGAAGCAGGGGGGCTTGGGGCCAACGTCCTGACTTTC.

The CDR3 is CASSGRGQYF. CDR3 bases: TGTGCCAGCAGCGGACGAGGGCAGTACTTC. The rearrangement uses TRBV2 and TRBJ2-7; D uncertain. Germline assignment: CDR1 SNHLY and CDR2 FYNNEI. The CDR3 is 10 residues long. V shed 6 bases and J shed 9 bases, with 9 bases lying between them.

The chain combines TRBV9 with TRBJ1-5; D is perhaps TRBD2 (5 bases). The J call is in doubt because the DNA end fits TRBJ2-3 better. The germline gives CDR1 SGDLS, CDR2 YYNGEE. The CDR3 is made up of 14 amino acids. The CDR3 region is CASSPWETGGPQYF. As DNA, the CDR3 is TGTGCCAGCAGCCCCTGGGAGACGGGTGGGCCCCAGTATTTT.

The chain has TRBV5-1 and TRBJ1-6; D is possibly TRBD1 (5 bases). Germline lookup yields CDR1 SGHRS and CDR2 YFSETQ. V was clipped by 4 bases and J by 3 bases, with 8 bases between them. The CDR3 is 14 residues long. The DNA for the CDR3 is TGCGCCAGCAGCCCCGACAGCTATAATTCACCCCTCCACTTT. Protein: CASSPDSYNSPLHF. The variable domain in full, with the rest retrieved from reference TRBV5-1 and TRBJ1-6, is KAGVTQTPRYLIKTRGQQVTLSCSPISGHRSVSWYQQTPGQGLQFLFEYFSETQRNKGNFPGRFSGRQFSNSRSEMNVSTLELGDSALYLCASSPDSYNSPLHFGNGTRLTVT.

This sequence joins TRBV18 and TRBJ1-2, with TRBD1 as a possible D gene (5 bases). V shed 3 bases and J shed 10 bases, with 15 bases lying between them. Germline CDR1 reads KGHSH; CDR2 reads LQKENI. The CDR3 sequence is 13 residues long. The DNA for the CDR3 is TGTGCCAGCTCACCTGGGCCAGGGTCACACTACACCTTC. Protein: CASSPGPGSHYTF.

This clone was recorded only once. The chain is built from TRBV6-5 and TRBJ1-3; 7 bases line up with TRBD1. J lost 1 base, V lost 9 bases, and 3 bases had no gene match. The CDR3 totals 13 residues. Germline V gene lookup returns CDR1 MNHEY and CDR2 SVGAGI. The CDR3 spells CASLDRSGNTIYF. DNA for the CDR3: TGTGCCAGTTTGGACAGGTCTGGAAACACCATATATTTT.

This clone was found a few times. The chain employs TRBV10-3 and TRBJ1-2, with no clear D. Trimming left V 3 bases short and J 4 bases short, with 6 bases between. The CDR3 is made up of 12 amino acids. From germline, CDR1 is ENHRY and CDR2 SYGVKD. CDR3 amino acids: CAISDVLYGYTF. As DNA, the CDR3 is TGTGCCATCAGTGACGTCCTCTATGGCTACACCTTC.